This T cell receptor beta chain emerged from a study of human T cells and chemical hapten exposure. On the study more broadly: 0.01% DPC was applied to the upper back in patch tests, which were read at 6 days.

The length of the CDR3 is 13 residues. Looked up from germline, CDR1 is DFQATT and CDR2 is SNEGSKA (reference sequence). The V gene lost 7 bases and the J gene lost 0 bases, with 9 bases spanning the gap. Time point: pre-sensitization, week 0. Treatment denoted: therapeutic diphenylcyclopropenone sensitization with weekly scalp DPC. Total RNA was extracted from unfractionated whole blood. This clonotype was counted at least ten times. In TCRdb, the RACE reads were re-called with MiXCR into one record per CDR3 protein. The sample lists 190,000 or so distinct CDR3 sequences, 25% to 35% occurring once. The chain employs TRBV20-1 and TRBJ2-2, with D unresolved. The TCR was taken from a woman aged 30 to 39 with alopecia areata. Some clones in this sample may be carry-over from other donors' samples. Here the sequenced sample was whole blood, taken in connection with sensitization to the hapten diphenylcyclopropenone (DPC). The CDR3 loop reads CSVGRTNTGELFF. CDR3 DNA sequence: TGCAGTGTTGGGCGTACGAACACCGGGGAGCTGTTTTTT.